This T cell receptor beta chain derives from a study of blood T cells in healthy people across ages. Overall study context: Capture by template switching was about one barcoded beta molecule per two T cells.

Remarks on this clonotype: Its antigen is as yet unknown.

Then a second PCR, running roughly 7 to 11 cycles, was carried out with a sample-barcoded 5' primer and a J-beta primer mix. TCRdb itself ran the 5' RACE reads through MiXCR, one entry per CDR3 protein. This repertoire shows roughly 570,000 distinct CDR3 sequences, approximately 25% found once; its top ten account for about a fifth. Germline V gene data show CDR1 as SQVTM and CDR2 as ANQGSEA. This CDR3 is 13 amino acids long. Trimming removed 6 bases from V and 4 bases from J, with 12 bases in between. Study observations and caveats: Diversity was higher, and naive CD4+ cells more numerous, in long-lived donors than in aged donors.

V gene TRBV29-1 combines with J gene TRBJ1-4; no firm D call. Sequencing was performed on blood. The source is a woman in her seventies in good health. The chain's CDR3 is CSVRRALNEKLFF. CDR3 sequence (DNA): TGCAGCGTCAGGAGGGCACTTAATGAAAAACTGTTTTTT.